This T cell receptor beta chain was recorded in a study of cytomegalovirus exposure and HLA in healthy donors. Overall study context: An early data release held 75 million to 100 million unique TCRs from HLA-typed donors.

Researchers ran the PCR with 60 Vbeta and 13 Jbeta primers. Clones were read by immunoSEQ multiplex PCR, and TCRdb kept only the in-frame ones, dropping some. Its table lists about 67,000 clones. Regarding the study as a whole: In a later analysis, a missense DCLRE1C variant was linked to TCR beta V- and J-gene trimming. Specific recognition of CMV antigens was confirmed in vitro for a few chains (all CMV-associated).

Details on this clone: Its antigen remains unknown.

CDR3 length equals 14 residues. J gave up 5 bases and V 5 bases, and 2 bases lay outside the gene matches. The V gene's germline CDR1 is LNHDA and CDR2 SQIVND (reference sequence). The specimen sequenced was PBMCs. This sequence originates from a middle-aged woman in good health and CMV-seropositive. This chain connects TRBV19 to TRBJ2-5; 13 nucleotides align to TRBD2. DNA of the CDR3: TGTGCCAGTAGTGGACTAGCGGGAGTCGAGACCCAGTACTTC. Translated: CASSGLAGVETQYF.